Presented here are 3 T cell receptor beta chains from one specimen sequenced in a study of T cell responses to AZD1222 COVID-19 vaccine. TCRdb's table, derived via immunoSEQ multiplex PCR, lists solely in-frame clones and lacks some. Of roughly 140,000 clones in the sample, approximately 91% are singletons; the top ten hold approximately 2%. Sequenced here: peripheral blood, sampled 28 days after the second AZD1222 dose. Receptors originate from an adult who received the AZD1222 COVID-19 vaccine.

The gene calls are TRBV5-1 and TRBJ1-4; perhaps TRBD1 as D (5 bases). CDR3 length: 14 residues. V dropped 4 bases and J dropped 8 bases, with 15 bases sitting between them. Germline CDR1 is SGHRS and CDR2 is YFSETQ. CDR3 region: CASSLTGTDEKLFF. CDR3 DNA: TGCGCCAGCAGCCTTACCGGGACGGACGAAAAACTGTTTTTT.

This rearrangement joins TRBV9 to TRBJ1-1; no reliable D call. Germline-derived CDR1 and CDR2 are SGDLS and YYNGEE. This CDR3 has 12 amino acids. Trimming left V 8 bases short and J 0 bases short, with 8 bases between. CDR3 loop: CASSSMNTEAFF. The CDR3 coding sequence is TGTGCCAGTTCCTCTATGAACACTGAAGCTTTCTTT.

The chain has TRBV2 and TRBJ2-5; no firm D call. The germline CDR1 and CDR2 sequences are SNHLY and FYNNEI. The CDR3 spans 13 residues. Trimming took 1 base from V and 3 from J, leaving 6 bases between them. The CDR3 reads CASSEVREETQYF. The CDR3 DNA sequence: TGTGCCAGCAGTGAAGTTAGAGAAGAGACCCAGTACTTC.